This TCR beta chain originates from a study of monozygotic twins with inflammatory bowel disease. Reprocessing the 5' RACE reads, TCRdb reports a single entry for every CDR3 protein and omits DNA. Here the sample table reports some 130,000 distinct CDR3 sequences. Study-wide points: A single strong IBD-associated signal or clonotype was not supported by the findings.

In the case of this clonotype: Its antigen is still unknown.

The CDR3 is 13 residues long. Looked up from germline, CDR1 is SGHTA and CDR2 is FQGTGA. The sequence was obtained from a human donor with ulcerative colitis or Crohn's disease, or a healthy co-twin of an affected twin (not recorded which). Sequences were obtained from blood. The gene calls are TRBV7-3 and TRBJ2-2. This CDR3 is CASSYQNTGELFF.